Below are 9 T cell receptor beta chains sequenced from a single sample in a study of blood T cell repertoires in COVID-19. This table comes from immunoSEQ multiplex PCR, and its TCRdb copy is limited to in-frame clones, with some not included. The data show 150,000 to 200,000 clones, with approximately 80% seen just once and around 15% held by the top ten. Sequencing was done on a sample of PBMCs or T cells enriched from blood (not recorded which). The receptors derive from a man aged 55-75 years who had been exposed to COVID-19.

This clone was seen a handful of times. The genes are TRBV2 and TRBJ2-5, with TRBD1 matching over 8 bases. The CDR3 sequence is 13 residues long. Germline V gene lookup returns CDR1 SNHLY and CDR2 FYNNEI. V gave up 4 bases and J gave up 5 bases; unmatched junction bases: 3. The DNA of the CDR3 is TGTGCCAGCAGTGGAAACAGGGGGGAGACCCAGTACTTC. This gives the protein CASSGNRGETQYF.

The chain carries TRBV7-3 and TRBJ1-3; tentative D call: TRBD1 (5 bases). The CDR3 sequence is 15 residues long. In germline, CDR1 is SGHTA, CDR2 FQGTGA. The V end lost 2 bases, the J end lost 3 bases, and 11 bases lay between the germline ends. The CDR3 DNA sequence: TGTGCCAGCAGCTTAGAAAAGGGGCTTGGAAACACCATATATTTT. It is translated as CASSLEKGLGNTIYF.

This chain connects TRBV21-1 to TRBJ1-5; TRBD1 is the table's D call and was not checked against the DNA. TRBV21-1 is reported as a pseudogene. The CDR3 extends over 10 amino acids. CDR3 nucleotides: TGTGCCAGCACAAATCAGCCCCAGCATTTT. This codes for CASTNQPQHF.

This chain uses TRBV9 with TRBJ2-1, with 9 bases lining up with TRBD2. With 3 bases clipped from V and 6 bases from J, the junction kept 7 bases outside the gene matches. The germline V gene has CDR1 SGDLS and CDR2 YYNGEE. The CDR3 runs 15 residues. The CDR3 DNA reads as TGTGCCAGCAGCGGTAGCGGGAGATCTGTCAATGAGCAGTTCTTC. It encodes CASSGSGRSVNEQFF.

The chain couples TRBV7-2 to TRBJ1-4; D is ambiguous. V lost 5 bases to trimming and J lost 7 bases, with 14 bases between them. The germline V gene encodes CDR1 SGHTA and CDR2 FQGNSA. This CDR3 is 14 amino acids long. The CDR3 DNA sequence: TGTGCCAGCAGCCCGAGCCGCCGGGGTGAAAAACTGTTTTTT. This translates into CASSPSRRGEKLFF.

The chain has TRBV29-1 and TRBJ1-2, with D possibly TRBD1 on 6 matching bases. The germline V gene encodes CDR1 SQVTM and CDR2 ANQGSEA. This CDR3 comprises 14 residues. The V end lost 6 bases, the J end lost 2 bases, and 16 bases lay between the germline ends. CDR3 coding DNA: TGCAGCGTCACCCGGGACACGAGAAACTATGGCTACACCTTC. It specifies CSVTRDTRNYGYTF. Combining the CDR3 with reference TRBV29-1 and TRBJ1-2 gives the whole variable domain SAVISQKPSRDICQRGTSLTIQCQVDSQVTMMFWYRQQPGQSLTLIATANQGSEATYESGFVIDKFPISRPNLTFSTLTVSNMSPEDSSIYLCSVTRDTRNYGYTFGSGTRLTVV.

The rearrangement uses TRBV2 and TRBJ2-1; weak D call: TRBD1 (5 bases). Deletions cut 2 bases from V and 13 bases from J, with 15 bases between. The CDR3 loop spans 13 amino acids. The germline V gene encodes CDR1 SNHLY and CDR2 FYNNEI. CDR3 sequence (DNA): TGTGCCAGCAGTGAACCCCCTTCCAGGGTTCAGTTCTTC. Its protein is CASSEPPSRVQFF.

This clone appeared many times. This sequence joins TRBV19 and TRBJ2-7, with D tentatively TRBD1 (5 bases). The CDR3 is 13 residues long. Between the trimmed V and J ends, which lost 3 bases and 3 bases, there was a span of 9 bases. The germline CDR1 and CDR2 sequences are LNHDA and SQIVND (reference sequence). DNA for the CDR3: TGTGCCAGTAGTATGGTCAGGGACTACGAGCAGTACTTC. It is translated as CASSMVRDYEQYF.

This clone was picked up one time. CDR3 nucleotides: TGTGCCAGCAGTTTCCGACAGCCAGAGTTGGAGACCCAGTACTTC. This gives the protein CASSFRQPELETQYF. The rearrangement links TRBV5-4 to TRBJ2-5; tentative D call: TRBD1 (5 bases). The length of the CDR3 is 15 residues. Germline V gene lookup returns CDR1 SGHNT and CDR2 YYREEE (reference sequence). Deletions cut 5 bases from V and 5 bases from J, with 19 bases between.